This TCR beta chain was obtained from a study of blood T cells in healthy people across ages (dated by TCRdb to about 2015). General notes on the study: In model experiments, roughly one uniquely barcoded TCR beta cDNA molecule per two T cells was captured by template switching. Age-related changes in TCR beta repertoire diversity were measured in the study by deep sequencing normalized with unique cDNA molecular identifiers. The donors were divided into four age groups: young (average 16 years), middle-aged (over 35), aged (62) and long-lived (around 80). Donors of different ages were randomly distributed across sequencing lanes to avoid experimental bias. Using the same blood draw, the study looked at two additional independent replicas of 1 million unique cDNA reads for two donors, one aged 18 to 30 and the other aged 80 or older. General findings and caveats noted by the study authors: The CMV infection status of donors was not known, potentially confounding age-related changes in expanded clonotypes. Observed TCR beta diversity per million T cells fell roughly linearly with age, and a significant reduction was already apparent by age roughly 40. Compared with the aged group, the long-lived group had more naive CD4+ T cells, fewer expanded clones and increased TCR diversity, suggesting age selection. Conclusive comparison of naive and antigen-experienced compartments was prevented by the profiling of bulk unsorted PBMCs. Total diversity estimates from one million sequenced T cells were considered lower bounds and underestimates. A strong correlation was found between observed TCR beta diversity and the percentage of naive T cells measured by flow cytometry.

V ends up 2 bases short and J 4 bases short, with an unmatched junction base count of 10. Including cysteine and phenylalanine, the CDR3 has 18 amino acids. Just CDR3 DNA is preserved here, 54 bases in frame from base 1. The germline V gene yields SQVTM for CDR1 and ANQGSEA for CDR2. Concerning this clonotype itself: Its antigen target is currently unknown. Base qualities are not recorded, but no much larger clone differs from it by a single base.

Donors were around 37 systemically healthy Caucasian individuals from Russia aged roughly 6 to 100 years. Ten milliliters of peripheral blood were collected from each donor into EDTA-treated Vacutainer tubes. Ficoll-Paque density-gradient centrifugation was used to isolate PBMCs, with at least 6.5 million obtained per sample. Total RNA was extracted from PBMCs with Trizol reagent, with at least 6 micrograms obtained per sample. Naive CD45RAhigh/CD27high T cell percentages were measured by flow cytometry on a PBMC aliquot from every donor. The library was obtained by 5' RACE. This sample was sequenced with an Illumina HiSeq 2500. A second PCR of roughly 7 to 12 cycles was run with a J-beta primer mix and a sample-barcoded 5' primer. A template-switch 5' adaptor carrying 12 random nucleotides introduced a unique molecular identifier onto each TCR beta cDNA molecule. Each sample yielded at least 3 million CDR3-containing paired-end reads. First-strand cDNA synthesis was performed from all RNA using the Mint cDNA synthesis kit, with priming by a TRBC-specific oligonucleotide. After uracil-DNA glycosylase treatment, a first 18-cycle PCR used universal primers M1SS and BC2_uni_R on all cDNA. Per the authors' processing: Normalization of each sample was performed by random selection of 1 million high-quality reads, each carrying a distinct molecular identifier. Instead of being binned into consensus sequences, reads with shared molecular identifiers were discarded. MiTCR, with a Q25 quality threshold and the strictest error-elimination algorithm, was used for CDR3 identification, clonotype clustering and error correction. A nonparametric unseen species model using Euler transformation provided a lower-bound estimate of total TCR beta diversity. TCRdb reworked the public reads: Q25 trimming with fastp, MiXCR clone assembly, productive beta chains retained. Each CDR3 protein gets just one entry, which takes the most common genes and DNA from the rows behind it. TCRdb, not the authors, supplied the V and J calls. This sample gives some 370,000 distinct CDR3 sequences in total; roughly half of them show up just once. Of the sample, over 40% falls within the top ten clones.

The receptor chain draws on TRBV29-1 and TRBJ2-3, with TRBD2 identical over 15 junction bases. The TCR originated in a man aged 55 to 70 in good health. The sample consisted of blood. This receptor carries the CDR3 CSVEMGGLAGGQADTQYF. The DNA reads as follows: TGCAGCGTTGAAATGGGAGGACTAGCGGGGGGGCAAGCAGATACGCAGTATTTT.